This T cell receptor beta chain was sequenced for a study of CD8 T cells in Susac syndrome. The RNA input was about 0.5 to 1 ug, and it was reverse transcribed with random hexamers. Each CDR3 protein is one row after TCRdb ran MiXCR on the immunoSEQ multiplex PCR reads. Among approximately 200,000 distinct CDR3 sequences listed, over 90% were seen once. Germline V gene lookup returns CDR1 SNHLY and CDR2 FYNNEI. V lost 8 bases and J 0 bases, leaving 11 bases between the germline ends. This CDR3 is 14 amino acids long. In its sample, this clonotype was seen once. Specimen: CD4+ T cells from PBMCs. This chain uses TRBV2 with TRBJ1-3; D is unresolved. The clonotype originates from a human donor with multiple sclerosis. The CDR3 sequence: CASGLLRSGNTIYF. CDR3 nucleotide sequence: TGTGCCAGCGGACTTCTGCGCTCTGGAAACACCATATATTTT.